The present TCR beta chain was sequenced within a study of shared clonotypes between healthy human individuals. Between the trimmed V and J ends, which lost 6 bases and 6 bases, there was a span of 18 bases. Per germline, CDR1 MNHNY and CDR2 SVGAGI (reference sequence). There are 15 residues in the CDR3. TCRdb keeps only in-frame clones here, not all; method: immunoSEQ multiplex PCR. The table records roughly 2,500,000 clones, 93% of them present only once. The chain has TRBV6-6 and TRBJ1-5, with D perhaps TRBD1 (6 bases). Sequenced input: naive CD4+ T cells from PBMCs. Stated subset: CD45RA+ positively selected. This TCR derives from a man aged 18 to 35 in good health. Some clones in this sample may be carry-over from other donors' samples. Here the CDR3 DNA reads TGTGCCAGCAGGCCACAGATGGGGGCAATTCAGCCCCAGCATTTT. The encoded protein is CASRPQMGAIQPQHF.